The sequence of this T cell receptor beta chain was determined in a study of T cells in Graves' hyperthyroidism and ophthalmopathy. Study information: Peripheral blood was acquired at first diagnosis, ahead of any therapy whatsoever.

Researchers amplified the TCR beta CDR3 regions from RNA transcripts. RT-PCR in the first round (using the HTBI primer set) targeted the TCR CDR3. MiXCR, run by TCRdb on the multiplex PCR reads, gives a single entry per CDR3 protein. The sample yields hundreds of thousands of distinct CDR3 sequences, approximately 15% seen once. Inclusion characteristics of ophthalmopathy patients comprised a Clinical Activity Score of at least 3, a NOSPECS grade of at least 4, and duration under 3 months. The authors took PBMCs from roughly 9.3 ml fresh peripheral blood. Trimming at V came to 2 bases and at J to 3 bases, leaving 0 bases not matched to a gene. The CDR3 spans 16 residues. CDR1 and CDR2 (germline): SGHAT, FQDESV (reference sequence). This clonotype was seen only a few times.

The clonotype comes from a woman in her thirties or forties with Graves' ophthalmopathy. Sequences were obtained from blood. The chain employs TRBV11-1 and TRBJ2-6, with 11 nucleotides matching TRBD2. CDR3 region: CASSLLAGGGANVLTF. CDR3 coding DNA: TGTGCCAGCAGCTTACTAGCGGGAGGTGGGGCCAACGTCCTGACTTTC. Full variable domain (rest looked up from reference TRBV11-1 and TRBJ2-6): EAEVAQSPRYKITEKSQAVAFWCDPISGHATLYWYRQILGQGPELLVQFQDESVVDDSQLPKDRFSAERLKGVDSTLKIQPAELGDSAMYLCASSLLAGGGANVLTFGAGSRLTVL.